The 24 T cell receptor beta chains below were found in one sample sequenced in a study of blood T cell repertoires in COVID-19. The data were produced by immunoSEQ multiplex PCR, yet TCRdb's version contains in-frame clones alone and is incomplete. The table records some 100,000 clones, roughly nine tenths of them present only once. Source material: peripheral blood. The receptors shown here come from a young man in a cohort sampled during active COVID-19.

V gene TRBV7-9 combines with J gene TRBJ2-3, with 12 bases matching TRBD1. The V and J ends lost 3 bases and 3 bases, in that order; junction bases with no gene match: 7. The germline gives CDR1 SEHNR, CDR2 FQNEAQ (reference sequence). This CDR3 contains 17 residues. The DNA for the CDR3 is TGTGCCAGCAGCTTGGGACAGGGGGCGCTATTTACAGATACGCAGTATTTT. Its protein is CASSLGQGALFTDTQYF.

This chain links TRBV28 with TRBJ1-4; no reliable D call. Per the germline V gene, CDR1 is MDHEN and CDR2 is SYDVKM. This CDR3 has 14 amino acids. Trimming left V 6 bases short and J 5 bases short, with 13 bases between. For the CDR3, the DNA is TGTGCCAGCAGGTCAGCGCACTTAAATGAAAAACTGTTTTTT. Translated: CASRSAHLNEKLFF.

This chain connects TRBV30 to TRBJ2-5; possibly TRBD2 for D (5 bases). The CDR3 is 19 residues long. The V gene lost 2 bases and the J gene lost 3 bases, with 28 bases spanning the gap. Per germline, CDR1 GTSNPN and CDR2 SVGIG (reference sequence). This CDR3 reads CAWSRRQAQLSPAKETQYF. CDR3 sequence (DNA): TGTGCCTGGAGTCGGAGGCAGGCCCAATTGTCGCCCGCGAAAGAGACCCAGTACTTC.

The genes are TRBV10-3 and TRBJ2-7; D is unclear. V was clipped by 3 bases and J by 7 bases, with 22 bases between them. Looked up from germline, CDR1 is ENHRY and CDR2 is SYGVKD. This CDR3 spans 16 amino acids. The CDR3 loop reads CAISEGVLGPTGEQYF. CDR3 coding DNA: TGTGCCATCAGTGAAGGAGTCCTAGGTCCAACCGGGGAGCAGTACTTC.

The V and J genes are TRBV7-2 and TRBJ2-7; TRBD1 might be the D (6 bases). The germline V and J ends were trimmed by 3 bases and 3 bases, with 12 bases remaining between them. There are 14 residues in the CDR3. CDR1 is SGHTA, CDR2 FQGNSA, per germline. CDR3: CASSFSRGDYEQYF. The CDR3 region has the DNA TGTGCCAGCAGCTTCTCCAGGGGAGACTACGAGCAGTACTTC. Together with reference TRBV7-2 and TRBJ2-7, the CDR3 gives the full variable domain: GAGVSQSPSNKVTEKGKDVELRCDPISGHTALYWYRQSLGQGLEFLIYFQGNSAPDKSGLPSDRFSAERTGGSVSTLTIQRTQQEDSAVYLCASSFSRGDYEQYFGPGTRLTVT.

The V and J genes are TRBV6-1 and TRBJ2-3; 7 nucleotides agree with TRBD1. Germline CDR1 and CDR2: MNHNS and SASEGT. V trimming: 3 bases; J trimming: 6 bases; junction bases outside the gene matches: 9. This CDR3 has 15 amino acids. The CDR3 here is CASSEGQTTSDTQYF. The CDR3 nucleotides are TGTGCCAGCAGTGAGGGACAGACCACCTCTGATACGCAGTATTTT.

The chain recombines TRBV3-1 (or the pseudogene TRBV3-2) with TRBJ2-3, with D maybe TRBD1 (6 bases). Germline V gene data show CDR1 as LGHDT and CDR2 as YNNKEL (reference sequence). This CDR3 region has 14 residues. The ends were cut back, 1 base at V and 1 base at J, with 6 bases in the middle. CDR3 nucleotide sequence: TGTGCCAGCAGCCAAGGACAGGGCACAGATACGCAGTATTTT. This sequence encodes CASSQGQGTDTQYF.

The rearrangement links TRBV7-2 to TRBJ2-7; TRBD2 aligns across 10 bases. The length of the CDR3 is 16 residues. The V and J ends lost 5 bases and 6 bases, in that order; junction bases with no gene match: 13. The germline CDR1 and CDR2 sequences are SGHTA and FQGNSA. DNA for the CDR3: TGTGCCAGCAGCGAAATTAGCGGGGGGCGTTTTAGCGAGCAGTACTTC. Its protein is CASSEISGGRFSEQYF. Based on the CDR3 plus reference TRBV7-2 and TRBJ2-7, the full variable domain is GAGVSQSPSNKVTEKGKDVELRCDPISGHTALYWYRQSLGQGLEFLIYFQGNSAPDKSGLPSDRFSAERTGGSVSTLTIQRTQQEDSAVYLCASSEISGGRFSEQYFGPGTRLTVT.

V usage is TRBV7-2 and J usage is TRBJ2-5; 9 bases fit TRBD2. The CDR3 covers 19 residues. Germline V lookup: CDR1 SGHTA, CDR2 FQGNSA. The V segment lost 6 bases and the J segment 0 bases; nucleotides outside the gene matches: 17. Here the CDR3 DNA reads TGTGCCAGCAGTTCGACGACTAGCGGAATCCTCGGGTACCAAGAGACCCAGTACTTC. It codes for CASSSTTSGILGYQETQYF. Using reference TRBV7-2 and TRBJ2-5 for the parts outside the CDR3, the full variable domain is GAGVSQSPSNKVTEKGKDVELRCDPISGHTALYWYRQSLGQGLEFLIYFQGNSAPDKSGLPSDRFSAERTGGSVSTLTIQRTQQEDSAVYLCASSSTTSGILGYQETQYFGPGTRLLVL.

The V call is TRBV27, the J call TRBJ1-2; unclear D gene. CDR1 is MNHEY, CDR2 SMNVEV, per germline (reference sequence). Trimming took 4 bases from V and 4 from J, leaving 16 bases between them. CDR3 length equals 15 residues. The CDR3 DNA follows: TGTGCCAGCAGTTCAAATTACAGATATCCCTATGGCTACACCTTC. It codes for CASSSNYRYPYGYTF.

The CDR3, as DNA: TGTGCCAGCAGTTCCTTTACAGACGGGGAGCTGTTTTTT. The encoded protein is CASSSFTDGELFF. This chain links TRBV12-3 or TRBV12-4 with TRBJ2-2; no clear D gene. Trimming took 4 bases from V and 7 from J, leaving 10 bases between them. This CDR3 spans 13 amino acids.

The rearrangement uses TRBV6-6 and TRBJ1-4, with TRBD1 matching 9 bases. The V gene end was trimmed by 6 bases and the J gene end by 8 bases; junction bases not matched to a gene: 7. Germline values: CDR1 MNHNY, CDR2 SVGAGI (reference sequence). This CDR3 is built from 14 residues. The CDR3 reads CASSQRDRDEKLFF. DNA of the CDR3: TGTGCCAGCAGCCAAAGGGACAGGGACGAAAAACTGTTTTTT.

The chain is built from TRBV11-2 and TRBJ1-4, with a possible D match to TRBD1 (5 bases). The V end lost 5 bases, the J end lost 6 bases, and 19 bases lay between the germline ends. The V gene's germline CDR1 is SGHAT and CDR2 FQNNGV. The CDR3 covers 16 residues. CDR3 nucleotide sequence: TGTGCCAGCAGCGCTGGGGGGGGGAGGAGGTATGAAAAACTGTTTTTT. This codes for CASSAGGGRRYEKLFF.

The chain combines TRBV14 with TRBJ2-1, with TRBD1 matching over 11 bases. The CDR3 has 16 amino acids. The junction had 7 bases not matched to a gene; V was cut back by 4 bases and J by 5 bases. From germline, CDR1 is SGHDN and CDR2 FVKESK. The CDR3 nucleotides are TGTGCCAGCAGCCTTATTCCGGGACAGGGGGACAATGAGCAGTTCTTC. Translation: CASSLIPGQGDNEQFF.

Details on this clone: The same CDR3 is also encoded by other DNA sequences in this sample. The chain is built from TRBV11-2 and TRBJ1-6; a weak D match, TRBD1 (6 bases). This CDR3 has 14 amino acids. V was shortened by 4 bases and J by 9 bases, with 13 bases between the two germline ends. Looked up from germline, CDR1 is SGHAT and CDR2 is FQNNGV. In DNA, the CDR3 is TGTGCCAGCAGCTCCACAGGGTTGAGTTCACCCCTCCACTTT. This codes for CASSSTGLSSPLHF.

This CDR3 is CASSELGGPYTF. Written as DNA, the CDR3 is TGTGCCAGCAGTGAACTGGGAGGGCCCTACACCTTC. The rearrangement links TRBV2 to TRBJ1-2, with D unresolved. Germline values: CDR1 SNHLY, CDR2 FYNNEI. Trimming cost V 2 bases and J 10 bases, with 11 bases left between them. The CDR3 has 12 residues. The whole variable domain, filled in from reference TRBV2 and TRBJ1-2, reads EPEVTQTPSHQVTQMGQEVILRCVPISNHLYFYWYRQILGQKVEFLVSFYNNEISEKSEIFDDQFSVERPDGSNFTLKIRSTKLEDSAMYFCASSELGGPYTFGSGTRLTVV.

The rearrangement links TRBV28 to TRBJ1-1, with D tentatively TRBD1 (5 bases). CDR1 is MDHEN and CDR2 is SYDVKM in the germline V gene. V shed 2 bases and J shed 7 bases, with 8 bases lying between them. CDR3 size: 12 residues. Written as DNA, the CDR3 is TGTGCCAGCAGTTTACAGGGCCATGAAGCTTTCTTT. It yields the protein CASSLQGHEAFF.

This chain links TRBV6-5 with TRBJ1-5; TRBD1 is a possible D gene (5 bases). V lost 4 bases and J lost 7, with 11 bases in between. Germline CDR1 and CDR2: MNHEY and SVGAGI. The CDR3 has 13 amino acids. CDR3 sequence: CASSSGFDQPQHF. CDR3 coding DNA: TGTGCCAGCAGTTCAGGGTTTGACCAGCCCCAGCATTTT.

V gene TRBV11-2 combines with J gene TRBJ1-2; D possibly corresponds to TRBD1 (5 bases). Germline assignment: CDR1 SGHAT and CDR2 FQNNGV. The V end lost 2 bases, the J end lost 2 bases, and 18 bases lay between the germline ends. This CDR3 contains 17 residues. This CDR3 reads CASSLLGGGSRNYGYTF. The CDR3 DNA sequence: TGTGCCAGCAGCTTACTGGGTGGGGGGTCCAGGAACTATGGCTACACCTTC.

In this sample, this clone turned up once. The chain combines TRBV7-6 with TRBJ2-7, with 9 positions matching TRBD1. Germline CDR1 reads SGHVS; CDR2 reads FNYEAQ. J was trimmed by 3 bases and V by 5 bases; bases with no gene match: 17. The CDR3 spans 18 residues. The CDR3 reads CASSLLSSGQGTYYEQYF. CDR3 DNA: TGTGCCAGCAGCCTACTTTCCTCGGGACAGGGAACTTACTACGAGCAGTACTTC.

The gene calls are TRBV5-1 and TRBJ1-5; weak D call: TRBD1 (5 bases). The V end lost 4 bases, the J end lost 4 bases, and 12 bases lay between the germline ends. The CDR3 has 14 residues. In germline, CDR1 is SGHRS, CDR2 YFSETQ. The CDR3 loop reads CASSPDSPNQPQHF. The DNA for the CDR3 is TGCGCCAGCAGCCCCGACAGTCCTAATCAGCCCCAGCATTTT. Using reference TRBV5-1 and TRBJ1-5 for the parts outside the CDR3, the full variable domain is KAGVTQTPRYLIKTRGQQVTLSCSPISGHRSVSWYQQTPGQGLQFLFEYFSETQRNKGNFPGRFSGRQFSNSRSEMNVSTLELGDSALYLCASSPDSPNQPQHFGDGTRLSIL.

The rearrangement joins TRBV3-1 (or the pseudogene TRBV3-2) to TRBJ2-2; D gene unclear. The germline V gene encodes CDR1 LGHDT and CDR2 YNNKEL (reference sequence). V shed 4 bases and J shed 5 bases, with 8 bases lying between them. The CDR3 totals 13 residues. DNA of the CDR3: TGTGCCAGCAGCCGTGACTTGACCGGGGAGCTGTTTTTT. Residues: CASSRDLTGELFF.

V gene TRBV5-4 combines with J gene TRBJ2-3; the D gene is possibly TRBD2 (5 bases). V was cut by 1 base and J by 0 bases, with 15 bases left in between. Germline V lookup: CDR1 SGHNT, CDR2 YYREEE (reference sequence). This CDR3 comprises 17 residues. CDR3 nucleotide sequence: TGTGCCAGCAGCTTGAAAAGAAGCGGCTCTAGCACAGATACGCAGTATTTT. Protein sequence: CASSLKRSGSSTDTQYF.

This chain links TRBV7-2 with TRBJ2-3; D remains ambiguous. This CDR3 has 12 residues. Germline V gene data show CDR1 as SGHTA and CDR2 as FQGNSA. Trimming took off 5 bases at V and 0 bases at J, with 3 bases between the two ends. The CDR3 DNA reads as TGTGCCAGCAGCCTAAGCACAGATACGCAGTATTTT. Translating it yields CASSLSTDTQYF.